This T cell receptor beta chain was sequenced during a study of response to subunit inactivated influenza vaccine. CDR3 length: 16 amino acids. The germline gives CDR1 MGHDK, CDR2 SYGVNS. The V gene lost 1 base and the J gene lost 3 bases, with 16 bases spanning the gap. Using its own MiXCR run on the RT-PCR reads, TCRdb lists one record per CDR3 protein. Of 250,000 to 350,000 distinct CDR3 sequences in the sample, over 20% were seen once. Study observations and caveats: Authors suggested each seasonal flu vaccination may recruit only limited numbers of new T cells.

About this clonotype: What it binds is unknown.

The sequence was obtained from a man between 45 and 75 years old who received an inactivated influenza vaccine. The V call is TRBV25-1, the J call TRBJ2-7; TRBD2 is a possible D gene (5 bases). This material consisted of PBMCs from blood, taken 21 months after vaccination. The CDR3 region has the DNA TGTGCCAGCAGTGAATTCCACCTTGGAGGAAACTACGAGCAGTACTTC. Its translation is CASSEFHLGGNYEQYF.